The clone carrying this TCR beta chain came up a few times. Antigen: not known. This entry is derived from a study of CD8 T cells in ankylosing spondylitis. Study conclusions and caveats: Earlier work had already found some motif variants in reactive arthritis synovial fluid and blood.

TCRdb reanalysed the 5' RACE reads using MiXCR and keeps one entry per CDR3 protein. The sample shows 200,000 to 250,000 distinct CDR3 sequences, about 10% of them seen only once. With V trimmed by 2 bases and J by 7 bases, 3 bases remained unmatched. Germline values: CDR1 SNHLY, CDR2 FYNNEI. The CDR3 totals 15 residues. This receptor was taken from a male donor with ankylosing spondylitis or in good health (not recorded which). The sample consisted of blood, either unsorted or a sorted T cell fraction (not recorded which). J is TRBJ1-6 and V is TRBV2; 9 bases are shared with TRBD1. This chain's CDR3 is CASSERQGGNSPLHF. CDR3 coding DNA: TGTGCCAGCAGTGAACGACAGGGGGGAAATTCACCCCTCCACTTT.